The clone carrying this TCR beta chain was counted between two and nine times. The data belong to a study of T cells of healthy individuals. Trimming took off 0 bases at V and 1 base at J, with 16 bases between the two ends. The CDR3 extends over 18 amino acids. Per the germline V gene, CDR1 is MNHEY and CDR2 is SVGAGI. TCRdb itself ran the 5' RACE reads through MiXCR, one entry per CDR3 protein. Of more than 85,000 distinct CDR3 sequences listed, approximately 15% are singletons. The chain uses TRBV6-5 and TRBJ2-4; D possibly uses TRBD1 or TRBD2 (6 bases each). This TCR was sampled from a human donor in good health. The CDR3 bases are TGTGCCAGCAGTTACTCTACCACTCCGGGGGCCGCCAAAAACATTCAGTACTTC. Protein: CASSYSTTPGAAKNIQYF.